These 27 T cell receptor beta chains share one sample of origin, sequenced in a study of cytomegalovirus exposure and HLA in healthy donors. The method was immunoSEQ multiplex PCR; TCRdb's version includes in-frame clones alone and lacks a portion of them. The sample has under 200,000 clones, 70% to 90% seen once; the top ten hold 4.5% to 7%. The material sequenced was PBMCs. These receptors came from a woman younger than 45 in good health and CMV-seronegative.

The chain recombines TRBV6-5 with TRBJ1-2; 7 nucleotides line up with TRBD1. Germline V gene lookup returns CDR1 MNHEY and CDR2 SVGAGI. This CDR3 contains 12 residues. V lost 10 bases to trimming and J lost 2 bases; unmatched junction nucleotides: 4. The CDR3 DNA is TGTGCCACCATGACAGGGAACTATGGCTACACCTTC. Protein sequence: CATMTGNYGYTF.

The V call is TRBV4-3, the J call TRBJ1-1, with D hard to call. Germline V gives CDR1 LGHNA, CDR2 YSLEER. Trimming pared 1 base from V and 4 bases from J, leaving 10 bases between. This CDR3 spans 14 amino acids. CDR3 loop: CASSQVEGFTEAFF. The CDR3 coding sequence is TGCGCCAGCAGCCAAGTTGAGGGCTTCACTGAAGCTTTCTTT.

The V call is TRBV15, the J call TRBJ2-7, with 7 nucleotides matching TRBD2. CDR3 size: 14 residues. J lost 3 bases, V lost 1 base, and 3 bases had no gene match. The V gene's germline CDR1 is LNHNV and CDR2 YYDKDF (reference sequence). The CDR3 is CATSRGEGIYEQYF. The CDR3 region has the DNA TGTGCCACCAGCAGAGGGGAGGGAATCTACGAGCAGTACTTC. Using reference TRBV15 and TRBJ2-7 for the parts outside the CDR3, the full variable domain is DAMVIQNPRYQVTQFGKPVTLSCSQTLNHNVMYWYQQKSSQAPKLLFHYYDKDFNNEADTPDNFQSRRPNTSFCFLDIRSPGLGDTAMYLCATSRGEGIYEQYFGPGTRLTVT.

This chain connects TRBV5-5 to TRBJ1-2; D is unresolved. The CDR3 covers 10 residues. Trimming shortened V by 5 bases and J by 8 bases, and 7 bases separated the two germline ends. Germline CDR1 reads SGHKS; CDR2 reads YYEKEE (reference sequence). CDR3 loop: CASSGRGYTF. The CDR3 nucleotides are TGTGCCAGCAGTGGACGCGGCTACACCTTC.

This chain joins TRBV4-3 and TRBJ2-1; D may be TRBD2 (5 bases). Germline CDR1 LGHNA, CDR2 YSLEER. V was shortened by 0 bases and J by 0 bases, with 12 bases between the two germline ends. The CDR3 runs to 17 residues. The CDR3 DNA reads TGCGCCAGCAGCCAAGAGAAAAGTGACTACTCCTACAATGAGCAGTTCTTC. This sequence encodes CASSQEKSDYSYNEQFF.

This chain joins TRBV4-3 and TRBJ2-2; 7 nucleotides align to TRBD2. Germline lookup yields CDR1 LGHNA and CDR2 YSLEER. With 4 bases clipped from V and 4 bases from J, the junction kept 3 bases outside the gene matches. The CDR3 totals 14 residues. The CDR3 loop reads CASSLTGGTGELFF. CDR3 nucleotides: TGCGCCAGCAGCCTAACGGGGGGCACCGGGGAGCTGTTTTTT.

The chain combines TRBV6-4 with TRBJ2-7; 10 bases are shared with TRBD1. This CDR3 contains 13 residues. V lost 5 bases to trimming and J lost 3 bases; unmatched junction nucleotides: 1. Germline CDR1 is MRHNA and CDR2 is SNTAGT. CDR3 nucleotides: TGTGCCAGCAGTAGGGACAGGGGCTACGAGCAGTACTTC. It encodes CASSRDRGYEQYF.

This clone was picked up one time. The DNA of the CDR3 is TGTGCCAGCAGTTACTCGAGAGGCCAGTTCTTC. Translated, it gives CASSYSRGQFF. This chain links TRBV6-6 with TRBJ2-1; D call uncertain. V was pared by 0 bases and J by 13 bases, with 7 bases between. Germline-derived CDR1 and CDR2 are MNHNY and SVGAGI (reference sequence). This CDR3 is built from 11 residues.

This sequence joins TRBV28 and TRBJ1-5; D is possibly TRBD1 (6 bases). Germline V gene data show CDR1 as MDHEN and CDR2 as SYDVKM. V was trimmed by 10 bases and J by 3 bases, leaving 10 bases between them. The CDR3 is 12 residues long. The CDR3 DNA reads as TGTGCCACACAGGGCGACAATCAGCCCCAGCATTTT. This gives the protein CATQGDNQPQHF.

The chain links TRBV5-4 to TRBJ1-1; 8 nucleotides agree with TRBD1. The V segment lost 4 bases and the J segment 0 bases; nucleotides outside the gene matches: 11. The length of the CDR3 is 17 residues. Germline V gene data show CDR1 as SGHNT and CDR2 as YYREEE (reference sequence). The CDR3 spells CASSLYSGGILNTEAFF. Here the CDR3 DNA reads TGTGCCAGCAGCCTATACTCAGGGGGCATCCTGAACACTGAAGCTTTCTTT.

This rearrangement joins TRBV7-9 to TRBJ2-7; 11 nucleotides agree with TRBD2. J was trimmed by 6 bases and V by 5 bases; bases with no gene match: 12. Germline V gene lookup returns CDR1 SEHNR and CDR2 FQNEAQ (reference sequence). This CDR3 region has 16 residues. CDR3 region: CASSRTSGGDPSEQYF. The DNA for the CDR3 is TGTGCCAGCAGCCGTACTAGCGGGGGCGACCCGAGCGAGCAGTACTTC.

The gene calls are TRBV5-6 and TRBJ1-2, with 9 positions matching TRBD1. Germline CDR1 is SGHDT and CDR2 is YYEEEE. After removal of 5 bases from V and 1 base from J, the junction contained 3 bases not matched to a gene. The CDR3 spans 14 residues. DNA of the CDR3: TGTGCCAGCAGGGGGACAGGGTTTAACTATGGCTACACCTTC. Its protein product is CASRGTGFNYGYTF.

The chain couples TRBV18 to TRBJ1-2, with a possible D match to TRBD1 (6 bases). Germline V gene sequence: CDR1 KGHSH, CDR2 LQKENI. V lost 2 bases and J 4 bases, leaving 8 bases between the germline ends. The CDR3 length is 13 residues. Here the CDR3 DNA reads TGTGCCAGCTCACCAGGGGGCGGCTATGGCTACACCTTC. The encoded protein is CASSPGGGYGYTF.

This clone has only a few counts. The rearrangement uses TRBV30 and TRBJ2-1; a possible D gene is TRBD2 (5 bases). Trimming left V 0 bases short and J 8 bases short, with 17 bases between. Germline V gene lookup returns CDR1 GTSNPN and CDR2 SVGIG (reference sequence). The CDR3 has 15 amino acids. CDR3 amino acids: CAWSVLFRGRDEQFF. In nucleotides, the CDR3 is TGTGCCTGGAGTGTACTTTTTCGTGGGAGAGATGAGCAGTTCTTC.

This rearrangement joins TRBV6-5 to TRBJ1-1; possibly TRBD1 for D (6 bases). The germline V gene encodes CDR1 MNHEY and CDR2 SVGAGI. The V end lost 4 bases, the J end lost 0 bases, and 12 bases lay between the germline ends. The CDR3 covers 15 residues. This CDR3 reads CASSSYRAMNTEAFF. The CDR3 DNA follows: TGTGCCAGCAGTTCTTACAGGGCGATGAACACTGAAGCTTTCTTT.

V is TRBV4-3 and J is TRBJ2-2; D possibly uses TRBD1 or TRBD2 (5 bases each). The germline V and J ends were trimmed by 0 bases and 13 bases, with 18 bases remaining between them. The CDR3 consists of 15 residues. The V gene's germline CDR1 is LGHNA and CDR2 YSLEER. Here the CDR3 reads CASSQDLGPLRWLFF. In nucleotides, the CDR3 is TGCGCCAGCAGCCAAGATCTGGGACCACTTCGGTGGCTGTTTTTT.

The chain is built from TRBV5-1 and TRBJ1-2, with D possibly matching TRBD1 (6 bases). The CDR3 consists of 15 residues. Trimming pared 0 bases from V and 4 bases from J, leaving 13 bases between. Germline V gives CDR1 SGHRS, CDR2 YFSETQ. CDR3 sequence: CASSLGQAESYGYTF. The CDR3 nucleotides are TGCGCCAGCAGCTTGGGACAGGCCGAGAGCTATGGCTACACCTTC.

CDR3 residues: CSAETGGYEQYF. CDR3 coding DNA: TGCAGCGCTGAGACAGGGGGCTACGAGCAGTACTTC. The chain joins TRBV29-1 to TRBJ2-7; 9 nucleotides align to TRBD1. In germline, CDR1 is SQVTM, CDR2 ANQGSEA. V lost 7 bases and J lost 3; bases outside the gene matches: 4. The CDR3 loop spans 12 amino acids.

The CDR3 region is CATSGDITYSNQPQHF. CDR3 DNA: TGTGCCACCAGCGGGGACATAACCTATAGCAATCAGCCCCAGCATTTT. The chain couples TRBV15 to TRBJ1-5, with D perhaps TRBD1 (6 bases). This CDR3 is 16 amino acids long. Germline assignment: CDR1 LNHNV and CDR2 YYDKDF (reference sequence). Trimming took off 5 bases at V and 0 bases at J, with 14 bases between the two ends. Full variable domain (missing parts from reference TRBV15 and TRBJ1-5): DAMVIQNPRYQVTQFGKPVTLSCSQTLNHNVMYWYQQKSSQAPKLLFHYYDKDFNNEADTPDNFQSRRPNTSFCFLDIRSPGLGDTAMYLCATSGDITYSNQPQHFGDGTRLSIL.

The V gene is TRBV30, the J gene TRBJ1-2; D unclear. The germline CDR1 and CDR2 sequences are GTSNPN and SVGIG (reference sequence). The CDR3 sequence is 15 residues long. Trimming cost V 2 bases and J 1 base, with 14 bases left between them. In DNA, the CDR3 is TGTGCCTGGAGTAGAAGGGCAGCCAATAACTATGGCTACACCTTC. Translating gives CAWSRRAANNYGYTF.

V is TRBV27 and J is TRBJ2-1; 9 bases agree with TRBD1. Per the germline V gene, CDR1 is MNHEY and CDR2 is SMNVEV (reference sequence). V was pared by 5 bases and J by 12 bases, with 5 bases of the junction left unmatched. This CDR3 is 12 amino acids long. As DNA, the CDR3 is TGTGCCAGCAGTCCCCCGACAGGGGGGCAGTTCTTC. As protein: CASSPPTGGQFF.

This chain uses TRBV6-6 with TRBJ1-2; maybe TRBD1 (6 bases). This CDR3 has 14 residues. Germline lookup yields CDR1 MNHNY and CDR2 SVGAGI (reference sequence). V lost 7 bases to trimming and J lost 4 bases, with 16 bases between them. CDR3 amino acids: CASKNRDGGYGYTF. CDR3 nucleotides: TGTGCCAGCAAAAACAGGGACGGGGGCTATGGCTACACCTTC.

The chain carries TRBV7-3 and TRBJ2-3; no clear D gene. Trimming shortened V by 0 bases and J by 1 base, and 8 bases separated the two germline ends. Germline CDR1 reads SGHTA; CDR2 reads FQGTGA. The CDR3 has 15 residues. The chain's CDR3 is CASSLTGQGTDTQYF. CDR3 nucleotides: TGTGCCAGCAGCTTAACCGGTCAGGGCACAGATACGCAGTATTTT. The complete variable domain, with remaining parts taken from reference TRBV7-3 and TRBJ2-3, reads GAGVSQTPSNKVTEKGKYVELRCDPISGHTALYWYRQSLGQGPEFLIYFQGTGAADDSGLPNDRFFAVRPEGSVSTLKIQRTERGDSAVYLCASSLTGQGTDTQYFGPGTRLTVL.

The genes are TRBV28 and TRBJ1-2, with D maybe TRBD1 (6 bases). Germline-derived CDR1 and CDR2 are MDHEN and SYDVKM. This CDR3 comprises 15 residues. V was shortened by 6 bases and J by 7 bases, with 21 bases between the two germline ends. In nucleotides, the CDR3 is TGTGCCAGCAGAAATAACGACAGGCCGGGGGGTGGCTACACCTTC. Residues: CASRNNDRPGGGYTF.

V and J are TRBV2 and TRBJ1-3, with D maybe TRBD1 (6 bases). The CDR3 is 15 residues long. The germline V and J ends were trimmed by 8 bases and 0 bases, with 14 bases remaining between them. Germline assignment: CDR1 SNHLY and CDR2 FYNNEI. DNA of the CDR3: TGTGCCAGCTTAAACACAGGGCCCTCTGGAAACACCATATATTTT. Translating gives CASLNTGPSGNTIYF.

The V gene is TRBV6-1, the J gene TRBJ2-1, with D perhaps matching TRBD1 (5 bases). V gave up 0 bases and J gave up 8 bases, with 20 bases separating them. The CDR3 length is 17 residues. Germline CDR1 is MNHNS and CDR2 is SASEGT. The CDR3 coding sequence is TGTGCCAGCAGTGAAGCGGCCCACTGGCAAGGGGTCCATGAGCAGTTCTTC. It translates to CASSEAAHWQGVHEQFF.

This chain uses TRBV4-1 with TRBJ2-3; 9 nucleotides agree with TRBD2. The CDR3 covers 14 residues. V shed 4 bases and J 5 bases; nucleotides not matched to a gene: 4. CDR1 is MGHRA, CDR2 YSYEKL, per germline. The CDR3 bases are TGCGCCAGCAGCCGTAGCGGGAGAGAAGATACGCAGTATTTT. This translates into CASSRSGREDTQYF.